The 6 T cell receptor beta chains given below trace back to one sample, sequenced in a study of T cell responses to AZD1222 COVID-19 vaccine. Clones were sequenced by immunoSEQ multiplex PCR, and TCRdb holds only the in-frame ones, with some missing. The table lists 130,000 to 150,000 clones, 91% of them singletons. The sequenced sample was peripheral blood, obtained on day 0 of AZD1222 vaccination. All receptors come from an adult in good health.

This rearrangement joins TRBV2 to TRBJ2-5; D is tentatively TRBD1 or TRBD2 (5 bases each). With 11 bases removed from V and 4 bases from J, the gap between germline ends came to 14 bases. Germline CDR1 and CDR2: SNHLY and FYNNEI. The CDR3 loop spans 12 amino acids. Here the CDR3 DNA reads TGTGCCGGCCGGGACGGCTCAGAGACCCAGTACTTC. It specifies CAGRDGSETQYF. Combining the CDR3 with reference TRBV2 and TRBJ2-5 gives the whole variable domain EPEVTQTPSHQVTQMGQEVILRCVPISNHLYFYWYRQILGQKVEFLVSFYNNEISEKSEIFDDQFSVERPDGSNFTLKIRSTKLEDSAMYFCAGRDGSETQYFGPGTRLLVL.

The V call is TRBV9, the J call TRBJ1-3; 7 nucleotides match TRBD1. The CDR3 is made up of 19 amino acids. After removal of 0 bases from V and 4 bases from J, the junction contained 16 bases not matched to a gene. Germline values: CDR1 SGDLS, CDR2 YYNGEE. The CDR3 DNA reads as TGTGCCAGCAGCGTAGGAGGATCGTTAGGGGGACAGTCCGGAAACACCATATATTTT. Translated, it gives CASSVGGSLGGQSGNTIYF.

V gene TRBV3-1 (or the pseudogene TRBV3-2) combines with J gene TRBJ1-1; perhaps TRBD1 as D (5 bases). Germline V gene sequence: CDR1 LGHDT, CDR2 YNNKEL (reference sequence). Trimming took 6 bases from V and 2 from J, leaving 10 bases between them. The CDR3 covers 13 residues. CDR3 nucleotide sequence: TGTGCCAGCAGTCCGACAGTAAACACTGAAGCTTTCTTT. It encodes CASSPTVNTEAFF.

The genes are TRBV5-1 and TRBJ2-3; TRBD2 matches at 14 bases. V lost 4 bases and J lost 4; bases outside the gene matches: 5. The CDR3 loop spans 16 amino acids. Per the germline V gene, CDR1 is SGHRS and CDR2 is YFSETQ. CDR3 region: CASSTGTSGSADTQYF. CDR3 in DNA: TGCGCCAGCAGCACAGGGACTAGCGGGAGTGCAGATACGCAGTATTTT. The full variable domain, its missing parts supplied by reference TRBV5-1 and TRBJ2-3, is KAGVTQTPRYLIKTRGQQVTLSCSPISGHRSVSWYQQTPGQGLQFLFEYFSETQRNKGNFPGRFSGRQFSNSRSEMNVSTLELGDSALYLCASSTGTSGSADTQYFGPGTRLTVL.

The chain uses TRBV4-1 and TRBJ2-1, with TRBD2 matching 9 bases. Germline CDR1 MGHRA, CDR2 YSYEKL. V shed 0 bases and J 9 bases; nucleotides not matched to a gene: 9. The CDR3 extends over 16 amino acids. This CDR3 reads CASSQEIVGGRGEQFF. The CDR3 coding sequence is TGCGCCAGCAGCCAAGAAATTGTGGGCGGGAGGGGTGAGCAGTTCTTC.

The chain uses TRBV5-1 and TRBJ2-2; D assignment may be TRBD1 or TRBD2 (5 bases each). The CDR3 contains 15 residues. V lost 4 bases and J lost 0, with 10 bases in between. Looked up from germline, CDR1 is SGHRS and CDR2 is YFSETQ. The CDR3 is CASSPGTANTGELFF. The CDR3, as DNA: TGCGCCAGCAGCCCTGGGACGGCGAACACCGGGGAGCTGTTTTTT.